A single sample is the source of the 7 T cell receptor beta chains below, sequenced in a study of cytomegalovirus exposure and HLA in healthy donors. The PCR had 60 Vbeta and 13 Jbeta primers. Clones were sequenced by immunoSEQ multiplex PCR, and TCRdb holds only the in-frame ones, with some missing. The sample shows about 120,000 clones, over 65% of them seen only once. Sequences were obtained from PBMCs. The origin of the receptors is a woman aged 40 to 55 in good health and CMV-seropositive.

This sequence joins TRBV29-1 and TRBJ1-2; perhaps TRBD1 as D (6 bases). Germline CDR1 and CDR2: SQVTM and ANQGSEA. This CDR3 region has 13 residues. V dropped 1 base and J dropped 5 bases, with 11 bases sitting between them. CDR3 protein: CSVEGGGGYGYTF. The CDR3 DNA is TGCAGCGTTGAAGGGGGAGGGGGATATGGCTACACCTTC.

The chain carries TRBV4-1 and TRBJ1-4; the D gene is possibly TRBD1 (5 bases). CDR1 is MGHRA, CDR2 YSYEKL, per germline. Trimming took 3 bases from V and 0 from J, leaving 17 bases between them. The CDR3 is made up of 18 amino acids. CDR3 nucleotides: TGCGCCAGCAGCCAGGATCGACAGCCGATTGCAACTAATGAAAAACTGTTTTTT. Residues: CASSQDRQPIATNEKLFF.

The rearrangement uses TRBV11-1 and TRBJ2-5, with TRBD1 matching 8 bases. Germline CDR1 and CDR2: SGHAT and FQDESV (reference sequence). The V segment lost 1 base and the J segment 3 bases; nucleotides outside the gene matches: 4. CDR3 length: 15 amino acids. CDR3 sequence reads: CASSLEGTGEETQYF. The CDR3 region has the DNA TGTGCCAGCAGCTTAGAAGGGACAGGAGAAGAGACCCAGTACTTC.

The chain employs TRBV7-8 and TRBJ2-7; no clear D. CDR1 and CDR2 (germline): SGHVS, FQNEAQ. The ends were cut back, 0 bases at V and 2 bases at J, with 11 bases in the middle. This CDR3 comprises 15 residues. The CDR3 reads CASSLALHSAYEQYF. The CDR3 DNA reads as TGTGCCAGCAGCTTAGCCCTTCATTCGGCCTACGAGCAGTACTTC.

The chain links TRBV5-4 to TRBJ2-7; 11 nucleotides agree with TRBD1. The CDR3 runs 14 residues. With 4 bases clipped from V and 5 bases from J, the junction kept 5 bases outside the gene matches. Germline CDR1 is SGHNT and CDR2 is YYREEE (reference sequence). The CDR3 region is CASSRGTGGNEQYF. As DNA, the CDR3 is TGTGCCAGCAGCAGGGGGACAGGGGGGAACGAGCAGTACTTC. Full variable domain (missing parts from reference TRBV5-4 and TRBJ2-7): ETGVTQSPTHLIKTRGQQVTLRCSSQSGHNTVSWYQQALGQGPQFIFQYYREEENGRGNFPPRFSGLQFPNYSSELNVNALELDDSALYLCASSRGTGGNEQYFGPGTRLTVT.

The V call is TRBV5-1, the J call TRBJ1-2; D is undetermined. The V gene lost 1 base and the J gene lost 6 bases, with 16 bases spanning the gap. Germline values: CDR1 SGHRS, CDR2 YFSETQ. The CDR3 covers 15 residues. The CDR3 region has the DNA TGCGCCAGCAGCTTGAGCGGTCCTACCAAGGATGGCTACACCTTC. The encoded protein is CASSLSGPTKDGYTF.

V usage is TRBV7-9 and J usage is TRBJ2-7, with 7 bases aligning to TRBD1. Germline values: CDR1 SEHNR, CDR2 FQNEAQ (reference sequence). This CDR3 comprises 16 residues. J gave up 3 bases and V 3 bases, and 11 bases lay outside the gene matches. The CDR3: CASSFQPGQKIYEQYF. The CDR3 DNA reads as TGTGCCAGCAGCTTCCAACCGGGACAGAAAATCTACGAGCAGTACTTC.